This T cell receptor beta chain is from a study of neurological immune-mediated disorders. 5'RACE generated cDNA with 10-nucleotide random UMIs. TCRdb recomputed calls from the 5' RACE reads with MiXCR, one row per CDR3 protein. This sample has 50,000 or so distinct CDR3 sequences, with approximately 10% found just once. The CDR3 consists of 13 residues. Germline CDR1 reads MNHEY; CDR2 reads SVGAGI. With 6 bases removed from V and 6 bases from J, the gap between germline ends came to 9 bases. In this sample, this clonotype turned up many times. Sequences were obtained from PBMCs. This chain joins TRBV6-5 and TRBJ1-6; maybe TRBD1 (5 bases). The TCR comes from a middle-aged woman with HTLV-1-associated myelopathy (HAM/TSP). The CDR3 loop reads CASRGPFNSPLHF. The CDR3, as DNA: TGTGCCAGCAGGGGGCCTTTTAATTCACCCCTCCACTTT.